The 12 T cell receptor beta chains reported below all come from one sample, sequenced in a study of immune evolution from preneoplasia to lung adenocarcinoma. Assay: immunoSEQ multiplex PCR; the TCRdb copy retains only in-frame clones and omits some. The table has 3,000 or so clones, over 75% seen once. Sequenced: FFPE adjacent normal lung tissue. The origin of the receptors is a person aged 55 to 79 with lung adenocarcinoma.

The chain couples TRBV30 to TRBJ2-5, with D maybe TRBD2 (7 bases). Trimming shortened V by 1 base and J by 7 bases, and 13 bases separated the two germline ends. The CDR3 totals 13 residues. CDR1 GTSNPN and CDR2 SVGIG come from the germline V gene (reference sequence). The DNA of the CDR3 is TGTGCCTGGAGTGATGGGGGGGCCGGGACCCAGTACTTC. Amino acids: CAWSDGGAGTQYF.

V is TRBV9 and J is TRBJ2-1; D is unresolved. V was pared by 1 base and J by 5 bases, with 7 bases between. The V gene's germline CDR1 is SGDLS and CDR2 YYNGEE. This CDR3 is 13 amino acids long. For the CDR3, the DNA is TGTGCCAGCAGCGTAACGGAGCACAATGAGCAGTTCTTC. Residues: CASSVTEHNEQFF.

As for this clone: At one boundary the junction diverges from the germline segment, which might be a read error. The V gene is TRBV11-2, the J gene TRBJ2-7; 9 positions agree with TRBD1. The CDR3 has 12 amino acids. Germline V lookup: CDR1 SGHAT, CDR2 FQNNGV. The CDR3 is CASSLGGTGLNF. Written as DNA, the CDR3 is TGTGCCAGCAGCTTAGGGGGGACAGGGTTAAACTTC.

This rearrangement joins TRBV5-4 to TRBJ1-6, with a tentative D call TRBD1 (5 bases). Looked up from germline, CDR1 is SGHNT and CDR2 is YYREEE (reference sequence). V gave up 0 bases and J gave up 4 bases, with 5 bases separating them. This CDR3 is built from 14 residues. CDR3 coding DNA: TGTGCCAGCAGCTTGGACAGGTATAATTCACCCCTCCACTTT. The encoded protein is CASSLDRYNSPLHF.

The CDR3 sequence: CASSRSGEFNEQFF. The CDR3 DNA is TGCGCCAGCAGCCGTAGTGGGGAATTCAATGAGCAGTTCTTC. The V and J genes are TRBV4-1 and TRBJ2-1, with no clear D. This CDR3 is 14 amino acids long. Trimming cost V 4 bases and J 6 bases, with 13 bases left between them. Germline CDR1 and CDR2: MGHRA and YSYEKL.

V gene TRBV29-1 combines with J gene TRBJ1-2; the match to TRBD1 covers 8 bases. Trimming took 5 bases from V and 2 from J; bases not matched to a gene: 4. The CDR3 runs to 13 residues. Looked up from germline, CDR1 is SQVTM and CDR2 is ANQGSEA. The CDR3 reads CSVRTGINYGYTF. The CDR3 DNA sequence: TGCAGCGTTAGGACAGGGATAAACTATGGCTACACCTTC. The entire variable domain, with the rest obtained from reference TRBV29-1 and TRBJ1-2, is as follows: SAVISQKPSRDICQRGTSLTIQCQVDSQVTMMFWYRQQPGQSLTLIATANQGSEATYESGFVIDKFPISRPNLTFSTLTVSNMSPEDSSIYLCSVRTGINYGYTFGSGTRLTVV.

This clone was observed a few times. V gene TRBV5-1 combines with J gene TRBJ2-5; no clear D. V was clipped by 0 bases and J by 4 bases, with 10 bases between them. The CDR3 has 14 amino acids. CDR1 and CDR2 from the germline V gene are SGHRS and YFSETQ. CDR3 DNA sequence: TGCGCCAGCAGCTTGGACGGATCCCGAGAGACCCAGTACTTC. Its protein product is CASSLDGSRETQYF.

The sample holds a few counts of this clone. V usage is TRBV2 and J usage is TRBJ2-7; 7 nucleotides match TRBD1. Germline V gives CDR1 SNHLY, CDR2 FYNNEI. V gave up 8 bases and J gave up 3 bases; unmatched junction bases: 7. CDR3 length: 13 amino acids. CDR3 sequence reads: CASRDSQGYEQYF. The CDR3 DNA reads TGTGCCAGCCGGGACAGCCAAGGCTACGAGCAGTACTTC. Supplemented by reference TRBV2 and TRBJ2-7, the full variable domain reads EPEVTQTPSHQVTQMGQEVILRCVPISNHLYFYWYRQILGQKVEFLVSFYNNEISEKSEIFDDQFSVERPDGSNFTLKIRSTKLEDSAMYFCASRDSQGYEQYFGPGTRLTVT.

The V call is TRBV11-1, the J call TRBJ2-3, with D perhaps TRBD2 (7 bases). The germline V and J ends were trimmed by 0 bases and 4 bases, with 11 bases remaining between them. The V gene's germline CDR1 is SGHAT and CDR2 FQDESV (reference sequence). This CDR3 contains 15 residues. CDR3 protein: CASSLAGGPADTQYF. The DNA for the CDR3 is TGTGCCAGCAGCTTAGCGGGGGGGCCCGCAGATACGCAGTATTTT.

In DNA form, the CDR3 reads TGTGCCAGCAGCCAGGAAGACAGGGGCTATGGCTACACCTTC. This translates into CASSQEDRGYGYTF. The chain combines TRBV4-2 with TRBJ1-2; 8 bases agree with TRBD1. The CDR3 length is 14 residues. The germline V gene has CDR1 LGHNA and CDR2 YNFKEQ. Losses at the gene ends were 3 bases for V and 4 bases for J; bases not matched to a gene: 4.

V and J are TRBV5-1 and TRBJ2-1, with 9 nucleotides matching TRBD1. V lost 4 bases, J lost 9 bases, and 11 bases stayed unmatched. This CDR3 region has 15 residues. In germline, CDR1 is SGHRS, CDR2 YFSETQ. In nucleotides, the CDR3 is TGCGCCAGCAGCATGGACAGGGGATCGCCTCCTGAGCAGTTCTTC. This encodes CASSMDRGSPPEQFF.

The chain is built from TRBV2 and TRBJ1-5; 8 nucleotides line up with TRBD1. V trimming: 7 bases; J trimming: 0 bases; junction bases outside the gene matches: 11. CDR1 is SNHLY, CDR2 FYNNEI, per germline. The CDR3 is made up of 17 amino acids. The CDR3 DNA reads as TGTGCCAGCATGGCCAGGGGGCCGGGCGGTAGCAATCAGCCCCAGCATTTT. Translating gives CASMARGPGGSNQPQHF.